One T cell receptor (beta chain) is described in this entry. The sample originates from a study of T cells in Graves' hyperthyroidism and ophthalmopathy. Amplification yielded TCR beta CDR3 regions, with RNA transcripts as the source. The study used the HTBI primer set for a first-round RT-PCR of the TCR CDR3. MiXCR, applied by TCRdb to the multiplex PCR reads, yields one record per CDR3 protein. The data show fewer than 650,000 distinct CDR3 sequences, 46% seen once. Deletions cut 3 bases from V and 4 bases from J, with 22 bases between. In germline, CDR1 is SQVTM, CDR2 ANQGSEA. CDR3 length: 16 amino acids.

The sample was peripheral blood or thyroid tissue (not recorded which). V gene TRBV29-1 combines with J gene TRBJ2-7; TRBD1 or TRBD2 may be the D gene (5 bases each). The TCR comes from an adult woman with Graves' disease, either hyperthyroidism or ophthalmopathy (not recorded which). CDR3 bases: TGCAGCGTTGACTCGGGGCAGGGAACGAAGGGATACGAGCAGTACTTC. Its protein product is CSVDSGQGTKGYEQYF.